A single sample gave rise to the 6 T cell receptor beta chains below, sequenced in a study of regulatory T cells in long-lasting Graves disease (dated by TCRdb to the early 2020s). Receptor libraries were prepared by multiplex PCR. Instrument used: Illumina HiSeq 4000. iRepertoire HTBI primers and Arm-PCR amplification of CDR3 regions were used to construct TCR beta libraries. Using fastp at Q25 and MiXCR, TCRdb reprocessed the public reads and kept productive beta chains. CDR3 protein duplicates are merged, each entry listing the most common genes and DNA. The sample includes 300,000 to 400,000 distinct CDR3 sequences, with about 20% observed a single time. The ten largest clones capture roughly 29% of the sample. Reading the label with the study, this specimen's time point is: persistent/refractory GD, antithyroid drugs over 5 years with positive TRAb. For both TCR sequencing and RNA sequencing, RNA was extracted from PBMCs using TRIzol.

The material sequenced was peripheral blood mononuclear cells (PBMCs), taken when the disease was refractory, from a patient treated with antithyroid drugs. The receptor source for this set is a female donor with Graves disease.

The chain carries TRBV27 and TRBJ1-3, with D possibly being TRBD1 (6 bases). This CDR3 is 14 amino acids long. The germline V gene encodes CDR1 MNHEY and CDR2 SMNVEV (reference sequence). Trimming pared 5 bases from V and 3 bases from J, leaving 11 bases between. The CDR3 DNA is TGTGCCAGCAGTACAGGGTCTGGTGGAAACACCATATATTTT. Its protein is CASSTGSGGNTIYF.

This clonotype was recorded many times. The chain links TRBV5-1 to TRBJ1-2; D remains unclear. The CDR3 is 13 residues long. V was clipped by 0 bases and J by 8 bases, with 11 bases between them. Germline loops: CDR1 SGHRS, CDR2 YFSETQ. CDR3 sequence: CASSLGDPQGYTF. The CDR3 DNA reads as TGCGCCAGCAGCTTGGGAGATCCTCAGGGCTACACCTTC.

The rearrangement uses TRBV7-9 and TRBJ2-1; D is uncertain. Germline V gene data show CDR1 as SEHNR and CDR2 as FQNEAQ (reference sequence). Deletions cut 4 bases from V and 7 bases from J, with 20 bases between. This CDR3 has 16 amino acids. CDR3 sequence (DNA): TGTGCCAGCAGCTCCTCCTTCGCCCGCCGGTTGAATGAGCAGTTCTTC. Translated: CASSSSFARRLNEQFF.

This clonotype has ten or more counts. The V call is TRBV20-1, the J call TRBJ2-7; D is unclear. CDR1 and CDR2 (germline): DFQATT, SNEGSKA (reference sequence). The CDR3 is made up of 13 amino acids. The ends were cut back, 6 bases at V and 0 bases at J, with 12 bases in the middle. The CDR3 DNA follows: TGCAGTGCCCTAAGGATCTTCTCCTACGAGCAGTACTTC. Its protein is CSALRIFSYEQYF.

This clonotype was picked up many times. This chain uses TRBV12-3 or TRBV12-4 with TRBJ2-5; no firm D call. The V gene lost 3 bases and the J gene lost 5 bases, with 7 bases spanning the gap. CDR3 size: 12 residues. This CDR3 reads CASSFGRETQYF. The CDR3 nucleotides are TGTGCCAGCAGTTTCGGTCGGGAGACCCAGTACTTC.

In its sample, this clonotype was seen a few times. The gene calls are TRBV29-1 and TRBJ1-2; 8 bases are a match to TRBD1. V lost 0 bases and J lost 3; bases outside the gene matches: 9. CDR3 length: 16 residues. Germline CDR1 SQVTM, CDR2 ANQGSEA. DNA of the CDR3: TGCAGCGTTGAAGATCTTCAGGGGGCCCCCTACTATGGCTACACCTTC. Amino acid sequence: CSVEDLQGAPYYGYTF. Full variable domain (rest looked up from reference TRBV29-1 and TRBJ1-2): SAVISQKPSRDICQRGTSLTIQCQVDSQVTMMFWYRQQPGQSLTLIATANQGSEATYESGFVIDKFPISRPNLTFSTLTVSNMSPEDSSIYLCSVEDLQGAPYYGYTFGSGTRLTVV.